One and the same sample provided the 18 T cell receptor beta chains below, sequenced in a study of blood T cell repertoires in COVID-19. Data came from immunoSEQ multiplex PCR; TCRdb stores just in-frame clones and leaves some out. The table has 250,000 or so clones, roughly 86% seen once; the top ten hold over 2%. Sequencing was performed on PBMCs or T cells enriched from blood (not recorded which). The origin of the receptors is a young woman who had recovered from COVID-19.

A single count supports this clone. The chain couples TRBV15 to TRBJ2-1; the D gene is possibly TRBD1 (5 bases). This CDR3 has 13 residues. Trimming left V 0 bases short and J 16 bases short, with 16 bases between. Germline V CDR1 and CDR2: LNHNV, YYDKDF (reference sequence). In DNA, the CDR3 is TGTGCCACCAGCAGAGATCAACAGGTCCAGGGATTCTTC. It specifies CATSRDQQVQGFF. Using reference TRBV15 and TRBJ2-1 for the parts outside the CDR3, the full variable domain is DAMVIQNPRYQVTQFGKPVTLSCSQTLNHNVMYWYQQKSSQAPKLLFHYYDKDFNNEADTPDNFQSRRPNTSFCFLDIRSPGLGDTAMYLCATSRDQQVQGFFGPGTRLTVL.

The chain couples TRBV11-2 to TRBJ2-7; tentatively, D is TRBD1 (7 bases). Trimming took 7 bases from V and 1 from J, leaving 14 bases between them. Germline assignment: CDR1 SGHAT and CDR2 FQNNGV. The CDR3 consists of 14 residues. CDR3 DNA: TGTGCCAGCACCCGGCGGGGACAGTCCTACGAGCAGTACTTC. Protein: CASTRRGQSYEQYF.

CDR3 sequence reads: CASSAGQGKYEQYF. The DNA for the CDR3 is TGTGCCAGCAGTGCAGGACAGGGTAAATACGAGCAGTACTTC. The chain is built from TRBV2 and TRBJ2-7; 8 bases align to TRBD1. From germline, CDR1 is SNHLY and CDR2 FYNNEI. With 4 bases clipped from V and 4 bases from J, the junction kept 6 bases outside the gene matches. The CDR3 has 14 amino acids.

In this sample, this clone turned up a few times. The CDR3 region has the DNA TGTGCCAGTAGTATGGAGGGAAGCTCCTACGAGCAGTACTTC. Translated: CASSMEGSSYEQYF. The chain couples TRBV19 to TRBJ2-7; a possible D gene is TRBD2 (6 bases). This CDR3 spans 14 amino acids. With 3 bases removed from V and 0 bases from J, the gap between germline ends came to 9 bases. The germline gives CDR1 LNHDA, CDR2 SQIVND (reference sequence).

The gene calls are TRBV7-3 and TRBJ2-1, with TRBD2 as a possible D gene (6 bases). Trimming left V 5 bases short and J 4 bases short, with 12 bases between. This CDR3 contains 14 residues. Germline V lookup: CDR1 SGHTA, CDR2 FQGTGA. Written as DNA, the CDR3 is TGTGCCAGCAGCCCGGGGGAGGAATACAATGAGCAGTTCTTC. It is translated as CASSPGEEYNEQFF.

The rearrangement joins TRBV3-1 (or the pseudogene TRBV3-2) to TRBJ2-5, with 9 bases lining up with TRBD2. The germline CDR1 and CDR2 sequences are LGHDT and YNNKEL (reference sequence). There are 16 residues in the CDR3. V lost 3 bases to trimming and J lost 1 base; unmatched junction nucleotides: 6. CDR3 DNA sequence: TGTGCCAGCAGCCACGTAGCGGGGGCTCTCCAAGAGACCCAGTACTTC. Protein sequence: CASSHVAGALQETQYF.

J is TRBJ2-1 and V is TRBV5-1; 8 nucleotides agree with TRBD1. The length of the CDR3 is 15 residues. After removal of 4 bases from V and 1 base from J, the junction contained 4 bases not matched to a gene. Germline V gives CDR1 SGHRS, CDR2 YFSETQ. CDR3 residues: CASSVTGGSYNEQFF. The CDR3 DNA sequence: TGCGCCAGCAGCGTAACAGGGGGTTCCTACAATGAGCAGTTCTTC.

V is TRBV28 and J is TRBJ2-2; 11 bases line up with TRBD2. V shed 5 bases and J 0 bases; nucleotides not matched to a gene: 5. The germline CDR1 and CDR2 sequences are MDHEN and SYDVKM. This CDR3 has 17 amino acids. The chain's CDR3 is CASSPPSGRPNTGELFF. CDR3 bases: TGTGCCAGCAGTCCTCCTAGCGGGAGGCCGAACACCGGGGAGCTGTTTTTT.

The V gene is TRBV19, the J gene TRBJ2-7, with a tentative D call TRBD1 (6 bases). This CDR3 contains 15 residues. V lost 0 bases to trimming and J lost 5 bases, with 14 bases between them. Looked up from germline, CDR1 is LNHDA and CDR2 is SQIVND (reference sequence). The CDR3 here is CASSIEGALGNEQYF. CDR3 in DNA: TGTGCCAGTAGTATAGAGGGGGCGCTTGGAAACGAGCAGTACTTC.

The CDR3 sequence: CASSFSGGYQETQYF. For the CDR3, the DNA is TGTGCCAGCAGCTTTAGCGGGGGGTACCAAGAGACCCAGTACTTC. The chain recombines TRBV5-4 with TRBJ2-5, with 10 bases identical to TRBD2. Unmatched junction bases numbered 1, after V lost 2 bases and J lost 0 bases. Germline V gives CDR1 SGHNT, CDR2 YYREEE (reference sequence). This CDR3 spans 15 amino acids.

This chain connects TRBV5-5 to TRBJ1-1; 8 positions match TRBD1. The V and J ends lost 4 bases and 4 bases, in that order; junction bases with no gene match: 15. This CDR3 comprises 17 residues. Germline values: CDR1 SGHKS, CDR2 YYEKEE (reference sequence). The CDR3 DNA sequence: TGTGCCAGCAGCATGACAGGGGCTGGGGAGGTGAGCACTGAAGCTTTCTTT. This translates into CASSMTGAGEVSTEAFF.

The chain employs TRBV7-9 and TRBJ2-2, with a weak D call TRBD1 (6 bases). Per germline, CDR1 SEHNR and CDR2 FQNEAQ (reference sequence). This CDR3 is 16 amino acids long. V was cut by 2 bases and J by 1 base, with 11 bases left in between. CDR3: CASSLSQGRNTGELFF. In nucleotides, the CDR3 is TGTGCCAGCAGCTTATCGCAGGGGAGGAACACCGGGGAGCTGTTTTTT.

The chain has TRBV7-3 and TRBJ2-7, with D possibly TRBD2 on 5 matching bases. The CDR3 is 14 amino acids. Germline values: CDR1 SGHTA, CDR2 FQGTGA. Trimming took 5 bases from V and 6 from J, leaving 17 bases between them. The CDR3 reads CASSPSRGLREQYF. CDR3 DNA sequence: TGTGCCAGCAGCCCTAGCCGCGGGTTGCGCGAGCAGTACTTC. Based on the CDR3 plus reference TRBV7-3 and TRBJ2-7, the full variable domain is GAGVSQTPSNKVTEKGKYVELRCDPISGHTALYWYRQSLGQGPEFLIYFQGTGAADDSGLPNDRFFAVRPEGSVSTLKIQRTERGDSAVYLCASSPSRGLREQYFGPGTRLTVT.

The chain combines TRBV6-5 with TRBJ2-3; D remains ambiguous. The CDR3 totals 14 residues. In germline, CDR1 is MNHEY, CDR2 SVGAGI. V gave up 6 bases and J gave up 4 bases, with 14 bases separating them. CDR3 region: CASSRNPRSDTQYF. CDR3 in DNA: TGTGCCAGCAGCCGAAATCCCAGATCAGATACGCAGTATTTT.

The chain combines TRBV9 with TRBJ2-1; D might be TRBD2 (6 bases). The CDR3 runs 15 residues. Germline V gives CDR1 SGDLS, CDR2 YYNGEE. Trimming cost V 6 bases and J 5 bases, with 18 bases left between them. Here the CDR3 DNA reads TGTGCCAGCAATTCGACCCGGGACTCACACAATGAGCAGTTCTTC. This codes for CASNSTRDSHNEQFF.

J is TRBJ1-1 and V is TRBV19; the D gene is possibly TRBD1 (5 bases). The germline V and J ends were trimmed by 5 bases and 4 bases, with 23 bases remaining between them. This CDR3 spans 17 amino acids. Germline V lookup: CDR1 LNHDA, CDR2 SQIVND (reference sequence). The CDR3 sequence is CASSPGLIRGRGTEAFF. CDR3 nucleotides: TGTGCCAGTAGTCCCGGATTAATTAGGGGTAGAGGCACTGAAGCTTTCTTT.

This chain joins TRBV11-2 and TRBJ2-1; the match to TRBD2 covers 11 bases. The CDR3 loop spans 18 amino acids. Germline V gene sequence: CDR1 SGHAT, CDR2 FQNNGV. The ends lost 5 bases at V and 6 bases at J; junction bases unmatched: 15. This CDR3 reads CASSPRLSLAGDFNEQFF. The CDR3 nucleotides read TGTGCCAGCAGCCCAAGACTCTCACTAGCGGGAGACTTCAATGAGCAGTTCTTC.

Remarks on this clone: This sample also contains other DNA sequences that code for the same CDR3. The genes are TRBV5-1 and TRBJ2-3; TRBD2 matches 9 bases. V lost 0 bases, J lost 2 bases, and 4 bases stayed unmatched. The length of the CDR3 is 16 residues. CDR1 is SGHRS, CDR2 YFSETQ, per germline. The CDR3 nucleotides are TGCGCCAGCAGCTTGGAAGCGGGGGGATCCACAGATACGCAGTATTTT. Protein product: CASSLEAGGSTDTQYF.